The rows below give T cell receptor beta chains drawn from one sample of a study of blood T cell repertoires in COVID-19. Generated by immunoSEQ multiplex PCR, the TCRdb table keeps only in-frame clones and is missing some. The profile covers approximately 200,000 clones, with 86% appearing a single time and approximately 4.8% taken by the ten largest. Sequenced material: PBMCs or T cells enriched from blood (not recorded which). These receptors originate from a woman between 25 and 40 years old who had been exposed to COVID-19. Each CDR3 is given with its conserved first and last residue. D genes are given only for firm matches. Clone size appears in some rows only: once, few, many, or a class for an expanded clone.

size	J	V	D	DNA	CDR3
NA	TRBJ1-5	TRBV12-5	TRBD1	TGTGCTAGTGGTTACCACCCGATGGGACAGGGAAGGTCGGGCAATCAGCCCCAGCATTTT	CASGYHPMGQGRSGNQPQHF
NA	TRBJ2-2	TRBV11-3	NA	TGTGCCAGCAGCTTAGTCCCGGGGGGCGGCACCGGGGAGCTGTTTTTT	CASSLVPGGGTGELFF
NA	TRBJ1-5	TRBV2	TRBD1	TGTGCCAGCATACAGGGGCTCAATCAGCCCCAGCATTTT	CASIQGLNQPQHF
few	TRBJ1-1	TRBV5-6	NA	TGTGCCAGCAGCTTCGCGGGGAGCATGAACACTGAAGCTTTCTTT	CASSFAGSMNTEAFF
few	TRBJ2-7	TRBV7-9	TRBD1	TGTGCCAGCAGCTGGCACAGGGGATTAAGCTACGAGCAGTACTTC	CASSWHRGLSYEQYF
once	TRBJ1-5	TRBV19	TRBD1	TGTGCCAGTAGTATCCGACAGGGTGGAGCGGATCAGCCCCAGCATTTT	CASSIRQGGADQPQHF
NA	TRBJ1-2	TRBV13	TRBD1	TGTGCCAGCAGCCCCTCCACAGGGGTCGATGGCTACACCTTC	CASSPSTGVDGYTF
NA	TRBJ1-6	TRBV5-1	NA	TGCGCCAGCAGCTCACCGGGGGGAGGTGGTTCACCCCTCCACTTT	CASSSPGGGGSPLHF
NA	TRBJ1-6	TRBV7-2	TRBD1	TGTGCCAGCAGCTTAGACAGGGGGGGATATAATTCACCCCTCCACTTT	CASSLDRGGYNSPLHF
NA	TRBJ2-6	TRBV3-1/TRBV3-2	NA	TGTGCCAGCAGCCAGGCCTCTGGGGCCAACGTCCTGACTTTC	CASSQASGANVLTF
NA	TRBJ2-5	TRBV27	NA	TGTGCCAGCAGTTTTAGGACTTCGAAGACCCAGTACTTC	CASSFRTSKTQYF
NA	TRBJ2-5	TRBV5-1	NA	TGCGCCAGCAGCCATTCATGGACAGCCCAAGAGACCCAGTACTTC	CASSHSWTAQETQYF
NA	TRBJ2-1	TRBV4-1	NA	TGCGCCAGCAGCAGGGACTCCAAGGATGAGCAGTTCTTC	CASSRDSKDEQFF
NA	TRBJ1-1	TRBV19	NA	TGTGCCAGTAGCCGGCCCCTCGGCGGGGCTGAAGCTTTCTTT	CASSRPLGGAEAFF
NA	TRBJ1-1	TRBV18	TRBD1	TGTGCCAGCTCACCACCTGAGAGGACAGGGCGCACTGAAGCTTTCTTT	CASSPPERTGRTEAFF
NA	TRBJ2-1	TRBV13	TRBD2	TGTGCCAGCAGCTTTTTGGGAGGGGAGGGGAATGAGCAGTTCTTC	CASSFLGGEGNEQFF
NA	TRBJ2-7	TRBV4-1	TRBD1	TGCGCCAGCAGCTGGGACAGTCCCTACGAGCAGTACTTC	CASSWDSPYEQYF
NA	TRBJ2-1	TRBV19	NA	TGTGCCAGTAGTATACTCCAGGCCCCTTACAATGAGCAGTTCTTC	CASSILQAPYNEQFF
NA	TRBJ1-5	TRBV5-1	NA	TGCGCCAGCAGCTTGGCGCAGCCCCAGCATTTT	CASSLAQPQHF
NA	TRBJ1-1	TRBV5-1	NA	TGCGCCAGCAGCTTGGGACAGATGAACACTGAAGCTTTCTTT	CASSLGQMNTEAFF
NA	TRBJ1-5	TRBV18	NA	TGTGCCAGCTCACAGGGGCTGAATCAGCCCCAGCATTTT	CASSQGLNQPQHF
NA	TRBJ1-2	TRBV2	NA	TGTGCCAGCAGTATACAGGCTACCTATGGCTACACCTTC	CASSIQATYGYTF
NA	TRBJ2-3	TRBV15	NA	TGTGCCACCAGCAGGAGGGGGGATACGCAGTATTTT	CATSRRGDTQYF
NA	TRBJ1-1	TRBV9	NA	TGTGCCAGCACCGCGGGACCGTCAAACACTGAAGCTTTCTTT	CASTAGPSNTEAFF
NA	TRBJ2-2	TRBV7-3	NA	TGTGCCAGCAGCTTCCAGACCGGGGAGCTGTTTTTT	CASSFQTGELFF
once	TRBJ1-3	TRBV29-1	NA	TGCAGCGCCGGGACTTCTGGAAACACCATATATTTT	CSAGTSGNTIYF
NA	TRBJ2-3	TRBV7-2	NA	TGTGCCAGCAGCTTAGGACCGGGACTCTACACAGATACGCAGTATTTT	CASSLGPGLYTDTQYF
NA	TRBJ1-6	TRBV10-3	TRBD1	TGTGCCATCAGTGAGGACAGGGGTTCACCCCTCCACTTT	CAISEDRGSPLHF
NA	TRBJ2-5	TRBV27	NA	TGTGCCAGCAGTTCGCTCGGGACAAGTCAAGAGACCCAGTACTTC	CASSSLGTSQETQYF